Each of the 3 T cell receptor beta chains below was sequenced from the same sample in a study. TCRdb recomputed calls from the 5' RACE reads with MiXCR, one row per CDR3 protein. The sample lists over 55,000 distinct CDR3 sequences; around 28% were seen once. The sequenced material came from tumor-infiltrating memory CD4+ T cells sorted from the breast tumor. Indicated subset: memory CD4+ T cells, CD4+CD45RO+CD25-. The receptors were sampled from a female donor with breast cancer.

This clonotype was seen many times. The chain couples TRBV6-2 or TRBV6-3 to TRBJ2-7; possible D gene TRBD1, 7 bases. Germline CDR1 MNHEY, CDR2 SVGEGT. CDR3 size: 14 residues. Trimming removed 6 bases from V and 0 bases from J, with 12 bases in between. The CDR3 spells CASRRDSFSYEQYF. CDR3 bases: TGTGCCAGCAGGCGGGACAGCTTCTCCTACGAGCAGTACTTC.

This chain links TRBV6-5 with TRBJ1-6; 8 bases line up with TRBD1. With V trimmed by 2 bases and J by 5 bases, 2 bases remained unmatched. The length of the CDR3 is 15 residues. Germline loops: CDR1 MNHEY, CDR2 SVGAGI. The chain's CDR3 is CASSYGTGDNSPLHF. The CDR3 DNA reads TGTGCCAGCAGTTACGGGACAGGAGATAATTCACCCCTCCACTTT.

The gene calls are TRBV20-1 and TRBJ2-3; TRBD2 might be the D (5 bases). The CDR3 runs 17 residues. Trimming stripped 1 base from V and 1 base from J, with 18 bases between. Per germline, CDR1 DFQATT and CDR2 SNEGSKA (reference sequence). CDR3 in DNA: TGCAGTGCTAGAGTTATAGCGATGGGATGGGGCACAGATACGCAGTATTTT. It encodes CSARVIAMGWGTDTQYF.